Listed below are T cell receptor beta chains from one sample, sequenced in a study of blood T cell repertoires in COVID-19. The method was immunoSEQ multiplex PCR; TCRdb's version includes in-frame clones alone and lacks a portion of them. In the table there are roughly 100,000 clones, 85% to 90% of which are singletons. The sample consisted of peripheral blood. The receptors stem from a man aged 50-59 years with active or convalescent COVID-19. CDR3s include the opening cysteine and the closing phenylalanine or tryptophan. D genes are given only for firm matches. Size is stated for part of the rows, as once, few or many counts, or as a class when the clone is expanded.

CDR3 length	clone size	V gene	D gene	J gene	CDR3 protein	CDR3 DNA
12	.	TRBV5-1	.	TRBJ1-1	CASRSQGLEAFF	TGCGCCAGCAGAAGCCAGGGTCTCGAAGCTTTCTTT
15	.	TRBV28	.	TRBJ1-1	CASRRPQGMNTEAFF	TGTGCCAGCAGACGCCCTCAGGGCATGAACACTGAAGCTTTCTTT
16	.	TRBV2	TRBD1	TRBJ2-3	CASSDPRDRGTDTQYF	TGTGCCAGCAGTGACCCCCGGGACAGGGGAACAGATACGCAGTATTTT
15	.	TRBV19	.	TRBJ1-5	CASSIDTTGYWPQHF	TGTGCCAGTAGTATAGATACGACGGGGTATTGGCCCCAGCATTTT
15	.	TRBV6-5	TRBD1	TRBJ2-5	CASSYGAGGKETQYF	TGTGCCAGCAGTTACGGGGCAGGGGGAAAAGAGACCCAGTACTTC
14	.	TRBV5-1	.	TRBJ2-5	CASSFGQTQETQYF	TGCGCCAGCAGCTTCGGACAGACCCAAGAGACCCAGTACTTC
16	.	TRBV19	.	TRBJ2-2	CASTPTGRVDTGELFF	TGTGCCAGTACCCCAACCGGCAGGGTTGATACCGGGGAGCTGTTTTTT
13	.	TRBV25-1	.	TRBJ2-1	CASNPGSGNEQFF	TGTGCCAGCAACCCCGGGAGCGGCAATGAGCAGTTCTTC
12	.	TRBV28	.	TRBJ2-7	CASSPRTYEQYF	TGTGCCAGCAGTCCCAGAACCTACGAGCAGTACTTC
16	few	TRBV27	TRBD1	TRBJ1-6	CASSLFIGTGNSPLHF	TGTGCCAGCAGTTTATTTATCGGGACAGGGAATTCACCCCTCCACTTT
15	.	TRBV28	TRBD1	TRBJ1-1	CASSQQGAPGPEAFF	TGTGCCAGCAGTCAACAGGGGGCCCCGGGCCCTGAAGCTTTCTTT
15	.	TRBV7-9	TRBD1	TRBJ1-1	CASSLAAGGGTEAFF	TGTGCCAGCAGCTTAGCGGCAGGGGGCGGAACTGAAGCTTTCTTT
15	.	TRBV11-3	.	TRBJ2-2	CASSLGRMNTGELFF	TGTGCCAGCAGCTTGGGCAGAATGAACACCGGGGAGCTGTTTTTT
12	.	TRBV3-1/TRBV3-2	.	TRBJ2-3	CASSPSTDTQYF	TGTGCCAGCAGCCCGAGCACAGATACGCAGTATTTT
14	.	TRBV19	.	TRBJ1-5	CASSIAGGNQPQHF	TGTGCCAGTAGTATAGCGGGGGGCAATCAGCCCCAGCATTTT
13	.	TRBV15	.	TRBJ2-5	CATSTYGGETQYF	TGTGCCACCAGCACGTACGGGGGTGAGACCCAGTACTTC
13	.	TRBV6-5	TRBD1	TRBJ1-2	CASSRDRLYGYTF	TGTGCCAGCAGTCGGGACAGATTATATGGCTACACCTTC
14	.	TRBV6-4	TRBD1	TRBJ1-5	CASIRTGGDQPQHF	TGTGCCAGCATTCGGACAGGGGGGGATCAGCCCCAGCATTTT
15	.	TRBV28	TRBD1	TRBJ1-3	CASSPPGGTGNTIYF	TGTGCCAGCAGCCCTCCAGGGGGCACTGGAAACACCATATATTTT
16	.	TRBV7-8	.	TRBJ1-4	CASSLAVGGDGEKLFF	TGTGCCAGCAGCTTAGCGGTTGGCGGGGACGGAGAAAAACTGTTTTTT
11	.	TRBV5-6	TRBD1	TRBJ2-1	CASGQGNEQFF	TGTGCCAGCGGACAGGGCAATGAGCAGTTCTTC
13	.	TRBV18	.	TRBJ1-5	CASSPPSGQPQHF	TGTGCCAGCTCACCACCCTCGGGGCAGCCCCAGCATTTT
13	few	TRBV28	TRBD1	TRBJ1-2	CASFTGDYYGYTF	TGTGCCAGCTTTACAGGGGATTACTATGGCTACACCTTC
14	.	TRBV6-2/TRBV6-3	.	TRBJ2-7	CASSQMGGSYEQYF	TGTGCCAGCAGTCAGATGGGGGGATCCTACGAGCAGTACTTC
12	.	TRBV20-1	.	TRBJ1-4	CSASDRSEKLFF	TGCAGTGCGAGTGACAGATCCGAAAAACTGTTTTTT
17	medium-sized	TRBV5-1	TRBD1	TRBJ1-4	CASSSGTGGSADEKLFF	TGCGCCAGCAGTTCCGGGACAGGGGGCTCGGCGGATGAAAAACTGTTTTTT
14	.	TRBV18	TRBD1	TRBJ1-1	CASSLTGGNTEAFF	TGTGCCAGCTCACTGACAGGGGGTAACACTGAAGCTTTCTTT
13	.	TRBV27	.	TRBJ2-3	CASSLTNTDTQYF	TGTGCCAGCAGTTTGACTAACACAGATACGCAGTATTTT
15	.	TRBV13	.	TRBJ2-1	CASSAGQPDYNEQFF	TGTGCCAGCAGCGCGGGACAGCCAGACTACAATGAGCAGTTCTTC
13	.	TRBV19	TRBD1	TRBJ1-2	CASRQGGNYGYTF	TGTGCCAGCAGACAGGGGGGAAACTATGGCTACACCTTC
15	.	TRBV5-1	.	TRBJ2-2	CASSLGTGFTGELFF	TGCGCCAGCAGCTTGGGTACAGGTTTCACCGGGGAGCTGTTTTTT
15	.	TRBV19	.	TRBJ1-2	CASSLRTTNYNGYTF	TGTGCCAGTAGTCTCCGGACAACCAACTATAATGGCTACACCTTC
13	.	TRBV30	TRBD1	TRBJ1-1	CAWSWTGGTEAFF	TGTGCCTGGAGCTGGACAGGGGGGACTGAAGCTTTCTTT
14	.	TRBV10-3	.	TRBJ1-1	CAISEGPLNTEAFF	TGTGCCATCAGTGAGGGGCCCCTGAACACTGAAGCTTTCTTT
15	.	TRBV5-4	.	TRBJ2-2	CASSLTEGNTGELFF	TGTGCCAGCAGCCTCACAGAGGGAAACACCGGGGAGCTGTTTTTT
11	few	TRBV7-5	.	TRBJ1-1	CVSSGDTEAFF	TGTGTCTCCTCCGGGGACACTGAAGCTTTCTTT
15	.	TRBV5-8	.	TRBJ1-1	CASSYETYRGAEAFF	TGTGCCAGCAGCTACGAGACCTATAGGGGTGCTGAAGCTTTCTTT
19	.	TRBV21-1	.	TRBJ2-3	CASSKVPSPGFSSTDTQYF	TGTGCCAGCAGCAAAGTTCCCTCCCCGGGATTCTCTAGCACAGATACGCAGTATTTT
14	.	TRBV6-2/TRBV6-3	.	TRBJ1-2	CASSYSAQTYGYTF	TGTGCCAGCAGTTACTCCGCACAGACCTATGGCTACACCTTC
14	.	TRBV19	.	TRBJ1-1	CASSMREGNTEAFF	TGTGCCAGTAGTATGAGGGAGGGGAACACTGAAGCTTTCTTT
14	.	TRBV5-4	.	TRBJ1-6	CASKEGMNNSPLHF	TGTGCCAGCAAGGAGGGTATGAATAATTCACCCCTCCACTTT
15	.	TRBV28	.	TRBJ2-1	CASSRPGTGDNEQFF	TGTGCCAGCAGCAGACCCGGGACTGGAGACAATGAGCAGTTCTTC
21	.	TRBV5-1	TRBD2	TRBJ2-6	CASSPLGTSGGAPSGANVLTF	TGCGCCAGCAGCCCACTCGGGACTAGCGGGGGGGCACCCTCTGGGGCCAACGTCCTGACTTTC
12	.	TRBV30	.	TRBJ2-5	CAWTGGGGTQYF	TGTGCCTGGACGGGGGGAGGGGGGACCCAGTACTTC
14	.	TRBV5-1	TRBD1	TRBJ1-1	CASSAGTGGTEAFF	TGCGCCAGCAGCGCCGGGACAGGGGGCACTGAAGCTTTCTTT
11	.	TRBV28	.	TRBJ2-5	CASSFPGTQYF	TGTGCCTCCTCATTCCCAGGGACCCAGTACTTC
15	.	TRBV19	.	TRBJ2-1	CASSLTGPRANEQFF	TGTGCCAGTAGTCTCACAGGGCCTCGAGCCAATGAGCAGTTCTTC